This T cell receptor beta chain was recorded in a study of OX40 agonist ivuxolimab in advanced cancers. Study context: Ivuxolimab, which patients received intravenously every 2 weeks, was dosed at 0.01 to 10 mg/kg. Participants averaged approximately 65 years of age (range about 23 to 79) and were over 75% male.

Overall study results and limits: Doses of 0.1 to 3.0 mg/kg were accompanied by clonal expansion of CD4+ and CD8+ blood T cells by week 6. More expanded clones were seen, on average, in CD8+ T cells than in CD4+.

Here immunoSEQ multiplex PCR was the method, and the copy in TCRdb shows in-frame clones only, minus some. The sample has about 24,000 clones, 88% seen once. In the case of this clone: Its antigen remains unidentified.

The source of this sequence is an adult with an advanced solid tumor such as melanoma, head and neck, liver or kidney cancer. Sequenced here: CD4+ or CD8+ T cells sorted from blood, sampled in a trial of the OX40 agonist ivuxolimab.

The CDR3 DNA follows: TGTGCCAGCAGCCCGAGTCTTGACAGGGGCCGCAGCACCCAGTACTTC. Its protein is CASSPSLDRGRSTQYF. The genes are TRBV7-2 and TRBJ2-5; 8 bases agree with TRBD1. Germline CDR1 SGHTA, CDR2 FQGNSA. This CDR3 is built from 16 residues. The V segment lost 5 bases and the J segment 8 bases; nucleotides outside the gene matches: 16.